What follows are 31 T cell receptor beta chains derived from one specimen sequenced in a study of OX40 agonist ivuxolimab in advanced cancers. Here immunoSEQ multiplex PCR was the method, and the copy in TCRdb shows in-frame clones only, minus some. The sample has some 83,000 clones, roughly nine tenths seen once. Sequences were derived from CD4+ or CD8+ T cells sorted from blood, sampled in a trial of the OX40 agonist ivuxolimab. Source of these receptors: an adult with an advanced solid tumor such as melanoma, head and neck, liver or kidney cancer.

The rearrangement joins TRBV27 to TRBJ1-2; the D is unclear. This CDR3 is built from 14 residues. Trimming left V 0 bases short and J 4 bases short, with 9 bases between. The germline V gene encodes CDR1 MNHEY and CDR2 SMNVEV (reference sequence). The CDR3 DNA reads TGTGCCAGCAGTTTATCGAGGAGTTTCTATGGCTACACCTTC. Amino acid sequence: CASSLSRSFYGYTF.

V gene TRBV19 combines with J gene TRBJ2-3; 10 positions match TRBD2. Germline V gene lookup returns CDR1 LNHDA and CDR2 SQIVND (reference sequence). V gave up 7 bases and J gave up 2 bases; unmatched junction bases: 9. CDR3 length: 16 amino acids. DNA for the CDR3: TGTGCCAGTACCCACAGCGGGAGGGGGTTCACAGATACGCAGTATTTT. Protein product: CASTHSGRGFTDTQYF. Drawing the rest from reference TRBV19 and TRBJ2-3, the complete variable domain is DGGITQSPKYLFRKEGQNVTLSCEQNLNHDAMYWYRQDPGQGLRLIYYSQIVNDFQKGDIAEGYSVSREKKESFPLTVTSAQKNPTAFYLCASTHSGRGFTDTQYFGPGTRLTVL.

This clone is a singleton in its sample. CDR3 nucleotides: TGTGCCAGCAGCCGGACTAGCGGGACCACCGGGGAGCTGTTTTTT. Protein product: CASSRTSGTTGELFF. The chain couples TRBV7-2 to TRBJ2-2; 12 bases are a match to TRBD2. The trim removed 5 bases at V and 4 bases at J, leaving 2 bases unmatched. The CDR3 extends over 15 amino acids. Per germline, CDR1 SGHTA and CDR2 FQGNSA.

The rearrangement links TRBV10-3 to TRBJ1-6; D not resolved. V lost 2 bases and J 8 bases, leaving 4 bases between the germline ends. Per germline, CDR1 ENHRY and CDR2 SYGVKD. The CDR3 spans 12 residues. The CDR3 protein is CAISEADSPLHF. CDR3 sequence (DNA): TGTGCCATCAGTGAGGCAGATTCACCCCTCCACTTT.

This chain uses TRBV28 with TRBJ2-1; the D call may be TRBD1 or TRBD2 (6 bases each). CDR1 MDHEN and CDR2 SYDVKM come from the germline V gene. Trimming removed 2 bases at V and 7 bases at J, with 15 bases between. This CDR3 comprises 15 residues. The CDR3 bases are TGTGCCAGCAGTTTAATGAGGGGGGACACGAATGAGCAGTTCTTC. Encoded protein: CASSLMRGDTNEQFF.

This chain uses TRBV29-1 with TRBJ2-1, with a possible D match to TRBD1 (6 bases). Germline loops: CDR1 SQVTM, CDR2 ANQGSEA. This CDR3 spans 14 amino acids. With 7 bases removed from V and 7 bases from J, the gap between germline ends came to 20 bases. CDR3 coding DNA: TGCAGCGGTCAATACAGGGCTGACCCAAATGAGCAGTTCTTC. It yields the protein CSGQYRADPNEQFF.

CDR3 loop: CASSLRNSGANVLTF. CDR3 in DNA: TGTGCCAGCAGCTTAAGGAACTCTGGGGCCAACGTCCTGACTTTC. The chain uses TRBV7-2 and TRBJ2-6, with D unresolved. This CDR3 spans 15 amino acids. Germline-derived CDR1 and CDR2 are SGHTA and FQGNSA. With 2 bases removed from V and 0 bases from J, the gap between germline ends came to 5 bases.

Worth noting for this clone: Other nucleotide sequences in the sample specify the same CDR3. The rearrangement joins TRBV6-5 to TRBJ2-1; the D gene is possibly TRBD1 (5 bases). CDR1 and CDR2 from the germline V gene are MNHEY and SVGAGI. The V and J ends lost 0 bases and 4 bases respectively, with 7 bases between them. The CDR3 spans 14 residues. The CDR3 bases are TGTGCCAGCAGTTACTCCAGGGTTTACAATGAGCAGTTCTTC. The encoded protein is CASSYSRVYNEQFF.

The V call is TRBV5-4, the J call TRBJ1-1; D not resolved. The CDR3 consists of 14 residues. CDR1 is SGHNT and CDR2 is YYREEE in the germline V gene (reference sequence). The germline V and J ends were trimmed by 1 base and 8 bases, with 15 bases remaining between them. The CDR3 nucleotides read TGTGCCAGCAGCTTGTTTGTGTCATCGGGAGAAGCTTTCTTT. It is translated as CASSLFVSSGEAFF. Full variable domain (missing parts from reference TRBV5-4 and TRBJ1-1): ETGVTQSPTHLIKTRGQQVTLRCSSQSGHNTVSWYQQALGQGPQFIFQYYREEENGRGNFPPRFSGLQFPNYSSELNVNALELDDSALYLCASSLFVSSGEAFFGQGTRLTVV.

The chain employs TRBV6-6 and TRBJ1-3; D ambiguous. Germline-derived CDR1 and CDR2 are MNHNY and SVGAGI (reference sequence). CDR3 length: 15 residues. V gave up 8 bases and J gave up 0 bases, with 14 bases separating them. CDR3 amino acids: CASYQPQTSGNTIYF. The CDR3, as DNA: TGTGCCAGCTACCAACCCCAGACCTCTGGAAACACCATATATTTT.

The chain links TRBV27 to TRBJ2-1; D tentatively reads TRBD1 or TRBD2 (5 bases each). Germline values: CDR1 MNHEY, CDR2 SMNVEV (reference sequence). The CDR3 totals 16 residues. Deletions cut 2 bases from V and 0 bases from J, with 11 bases between. The CDR3: CASSLKGTSSYNEQFF. The CDR3 DNA reads TGTGCCAGCAGTTTAAAGGGGACGAGCTCCTACAATGAGCAGTTCTTC.

This clone was seen only once. The V gene is TRBV5-6, the J gene TRBJ2-1; the match to TRBD2 covers 8 bases. J lost 4 bases, V lost 4 bases, and 7 bases had no gene match. This CDR3 has 15 residues. The V gene's germline CDR1 is SGHDT and CDR2 YYEEEE. The CDR3 DNA sequence: TGTGCCAGCAGCCCCACTAGCGGTAAGTACAATGAGCAGTTCTTC. Translating gives CASSPTSGKYNEQFF.

The chain employs TRBV5-4 and TRBJ1-4; 9 nucleotides line up with TRBD1. The CDR3 contains 15 residues. Germline CDR1 and CDR2: SGHNT and YYREEE (reference sequence). With V trimmed by 3 bases and J by 7 bases, 7 bases remained unmatched. The CDR3 loop reads CASSYGQGQGEKLFF. Here the CDR3 DNA reads TGTGCCAGCAGCTACGGACAGGGGCAGGGTGAAAAACTGTTTTTT.

This chain uses TRBV27 with TRBJ1-5, with a tentative D call TRBD1 (6 bases). The V gene lost 6 bases and the J gene lost 6 bases, with 15 bases spanning the gap. CDR1 MNHEY and CDR2 SMNVEV come from the germline V gene (reference sequence). The CDR3 is 14 residues long. The CDR3 reads CASRITGRSQPQHF. The CDR3, as DNA: TGTGCCAGCAGGATAACAGGGCGAAGTCAGCCCCAGCATTTT.

CDR3 loop: CASSQDMRERGGELFF. DNA for the CDR3: TGCGCCAGCAGCCAAGATATGCGGGAGAGGGGCGGGGAGCTGTTTTTT. The chain combines TRBV4-3 with TRBJ2-2, with 7 bases fitting TRBD2. The CDR3 sequence is 16 residues long. The trim removed 0 bases at V and 7 bases at J, leaving 8 bases unmatched. The germline V gene encodes CDR1 LGHNA and CDR2 YSLEER.

The gene calls are TRBV5-1 and TRBJ2-1; TRBD1 is a possible D gene (6 bases). The CDR3 runs to 14 residues. V lost 0 bases and J lost 4, with 8 bases in between. Germline CDR1 SGHRS, CDR2 YFSETQ. The CDR3 protein is CASSLGTVYNEQFF. CDR3 DNA sequence: TGCGCCAGCAGCTTGGGGACAGTTTACAATGAGCAGTTCTTC.

The chain joins TRBV6-5 to TRBJ1-4; tentatively, D is TRBD1 (5 bases). Trimming took 2 bases from V and 5 from J, leaving 9 bases between them. Germline V gene data show CDR1 as MNHEY and CDR2 as SVGAGI. The CDR3 is 14 amino acids. This CDR3 is CASSYGARNEKLFF. CDR3 nucleotides: TGTGCCAGCAGTTACGGGGCTCGGAATGAAAAACTGTTTTTT.

The gene calls are TRBV5-1 and TRBJ1-6; 9 bases line up with TRBD1. Germline values: CDR1 SGHRS, CDR2 YFSETQ. Trimming at V came to 2 bases and at J to 11 bases, leaving 5 bases not matched to a gene. There are 14 residues in the CDR3. The CDR3 protein is CASSLGTGIPPLHF. CDR3 in DNA: TGCGCCAGCAGCTTAGGGACAGGGATACCACCCCTCCACTTT. The whole variable domain, filled in from reference TRBV5-1 and TRBJ1-6, reads KAGVTQTPRYLIKTRGQQVTLSCSPISGHRSVSWYQQTPGQGLQFLFEYFSETQRNKGNFPGRFSGRQFSNSRSEMNVSTLELGDSALYLCASSLGTGIPPLHFGNGTRLTVT.

The CDR3 loop reads CASSFGVPGATDTQYF. As DNA, the CDR3 is TGCGCCAGCAGCTTTGGAGTACCCGGAGCCACAGATACGCAGTATTTT. The chain is built from TRBV5-1 and TRBJ2-3; D is unclear. CDR1 is SGHRS, CDR2 YFSETQ, per germline. The V and J ends lost 2 bases and 2 bases respectively, with 15 bases between them. This CDR3 has 16 residues.

The rearrangement joins TRBV7-8 to TRBJ2-1; TRBD2 aligns across 9 bases. The CDR3 extends over 15 amino acids. Trimming at V came to 0 bases and at J to 10 bases, leaving 7 bases not matched to a gene. The V gene's germline CDR1 is SGHVS and CDR2 FQNEAQ. DNA of the CDR3: TGTGCCAGCAGCTTAGCGACTAGCGGACCGAGAGAGCAGTTCTTC. Amino acids: CASSLATSGPREQFF.

V usage is TRBV5-1 and J usage is TRBJ1-6; perhaps TRBD1 as D (6 bases). The germline V and J ends were trimmed by 0 bases and 5 bases, with 9 bases remaining between them. The CDR3 is made up of 15 amino acids. The germline gives CDR1 SGHRS, CDR2 YFSETQ. CDR3 sequence (DNA): TGCGCCAGCAGCTTGGAGGACAGAAATAATTCACCCCTCCACTTT. Residues: CASSLEDRNNSPLHF.

V and J are TRBV5-5 and TRBJ1-5; TRBD1 might be the D (6 bases). CDR1 and CDR2 from the germline V gene are SGHKS and YYEKEE (reference sequence). V lost 0 bases and J lost 5, with 12 bases in between. This CDR3 has 15 residues. CDR3 sequence (DNA): TGTGCCAGCAGCTTGGTGGCAGGGGCCGATCAGCCCCAGCATTTT. Amino acids: CASSLVAGADQPQHF.

The J gene is TRBJ2-1, the V gene TRBV7-2; 14 positions match TRBD2. There are 17 residues in the CDR3. Unmatched junction bases numbered 6, after V lost 5 bases and J lost 3 bases. Germline CDR1 and CDR2: SGHTA and FQGNSA. The CDR3: CASSNRLAGGSYNEQFF. The CDR3 nucleotides read TGTGCCAGCAGCAACCGACTAGCGGGAGGGAGCTACAATGAGCAGTTCTTC. Filled out from reference TRBV7-2 and TRBJ2-1, the complete variable domain reads GAGVSQSPSNKVTEKGKDVELRCDPISGHTALYWYRQSLGQGLEFLIYFQGNSAPDKSGLPSDRFSAERTGGSVSTLTIQRTQQEDSAVYLCASSNRLAGGSYNEQFFGPGTRLTVL.

The chain couples TRBV27 to TRBJ2-3; D ambiguous. Germline V gene sequence: CDR1 MNHEY, CDR2 SMNVEV (reference sequence). The CDR3 has 16 amino acids. V gave up 1 base and J gave up 1 base, with 12 bases separating them. The CDR3 here is CASSLWVAGGTDTQYF. CDR3 DNA sequence: TGTGCCAGCAGTTTATGGGTAGCAGGAGGCACAGATACGCAGTATTTT.

The chain is built from TRBV5-1 and TRBJ2-5, with D perhaps being TRBD1 or TRBD2 (6 bases each). Trimming stripped 1 base from V and 4 bases from J, with 11 bases between. Germline V lookup: CDR1 SGHRS, CDR2 YFSETQ. This CDR3 spans 14 amino acids. DNA of the CDR3: TGCGCCAGCAGCTTGAGACTAGGGGGAGAGACCCAGTACTTC. Protein sequence: CASSLRLGGETQYF.

CDR3 sequence reads: CARSLESDYGYTF. The CDR3, as DNA: TGTGCCAGAAGCTTGGAATCGGACTATGGCTACACCTTC. J is TRBJ1-2 and V is TRBV5-3; no clear D gene. TRBV5-3 is treated as an ORF (open reading frame) with a function not yet certain. V was shortened by 0 bases and J by 3 bases, with 6 bases between the two germline ends. The CDR3 has 13 amino acids.

The chain carries TRBV19 and TRBJ2-3, with D perhaps TRBD1 or TRBD2 (5 bases each). V dropped 5 bases and J dropped 0 bases, with 15 bases sitting between them. Germline CDR1 LNHDA, CDR2 SQIVND (reference sequence). The CDR3 spans 16 residues. CDR3 protein: CASSSWGTVSTDTQYF. DNA for the CDR3: TGTGCCAGTAGTTCCTGGGGGACGGTTAGCACAGATACGCAGTATTTT. Supplemented by reference TRBV19 and TRBJ2-3, the full variable domain reads DGGITQSPKYLFRKEGQNVTLSCEQNLNHDAMYWYRQDPGQGLRLIYYSQIVNDFQKGDIAEGYSVSREKKESFPLTVTSAQKNPTAFYLCASSSWGTVSTDTQYFGPGTRLTVL.

The V gene is TRBV6-1, the J gene TRBJ2-7, with D unresolved. This CDR3 is 15 amino acids long. V was cut by 1 base and J by 2 bases, with 12 bases left in between. CDR1 MNHNS and CDR2 SASEGT come from the germline V gene. The CDR3 is CASSEGGRSTYEQYF. CDR3 coding DNA: TGTGCCAGCAGTGAAGGAGGCAGGTCTACCTACGAGCAGTACTTC.

The V gene is TRBV5-5, the J gene TRBJ1-2, with D maybe TRBD1 (5 bases). The CDR3 has 15 residues. From germline, CDR1 is SGHKS and CDR2 YYEKEE (reference sequence). V shed 4 bases and J shed 2 bases, with 15 bases lying between them. This chain's CDR3 is CASSLGPVGNYGYTF. The CDR3 DNA reads TGTGCCAGCAGCCTGGGACCAGTGGGGAACTATGGCTACACCTTC.

The rearrangement links TRBV4-3 to TRBJ2-1, with 8 bases identical to TRBD2. This CDR3 contains 15 residues. The germline CDR1 and CDR2 sequences are LGHNA and YSLEER. V trimming: 1 base; J trimming: 9 bases; junction bases outside the gene matches: 8. The DNA for the CDR3 is TGCGCCAGCAGCCAAGTACCGGGAGGGCTCGGTGAGCAGTTCTTC. This codes for CASSQVPGGLGEQFF.

The chain links TRBV7-9 to TRBJ1-6; 9 nucleotides line up with TRBD1. The ends lost 5 bases at V and 7 bases at J; junction bases unmatched: 3. The CDR3 has 14 residues. The germline gives CDR1 SEHNR, CDR2 FQNEAQ (reference sequence). In DNA, the CDR3 is TGTGCCAGCAGCCGGACAGGGGAGAATTCACCCCTCCACTTT. Translating gives CASSRTGENSPLHF.